This TCR beta chain stems from a study of cytomegalovirus exposure and HLA in healthy donors. Findings and caveats of the study: Associated with cytomegalovirus, according to the listing, were some 180 TCR beta chains.

Trimming took 3 bases from V and 4 from J, leaving 28 bases between them. In germline, CDR1 is LNHDA, CDR2 SQIVND (reference sequence). This CDR3 has 20 residues. As for this clone: The target antigen is unknown.

With 60 Vbeta and 13 Jbeta primers, the PCR was carried out. The assay was immunoSEQ multiplex PCR, and TCRdb's table has in-frame clones only and misses some. The top ten hold more than 1% of the sample, which has about 130,000 clones, less than 85% seen once. J is TRBJ1-5 and V is TRBV19; no clear D. The receptor comes from a female donor in good health and CMV-seronegative. Specimen: PBMCs. This chain's CDR3 is CASSIWGSGRAEALNQPQHF. CDR3 nucleotide sequence: TGTGCCAGTAGTATTTGGGGAAGTGGGAGGGCTGAGGCCTTGAATCAGCCCCAGCATTTT.